Below are 19 T cell receptor beta chains sequenced from a single sample in a study of blood T cells in healthy people across ages. Sample-barcoded 5' priming and a J-beta primer mix drove a second PCR of roughly 7 to 11 cycles. TCRdb redid the calling of the 5' RACE reads with MiXCR, one entry per CDR3 protein. Seen here are some 850,000 distinct CDR3 sequences, roughly 24% observed once, and the top ten hold 3%. This same sample was also part of a study on T cells of mothers and their children.

Sequenced material: blood. The receptors stem from a boy younger than 18 in good health.

The chain combines TRBV2 with TRBJ1-1, with D unresolved. V was clipped by 4 bases and J by 3 bases, with 21 bases between them. The CDR3 extends over 17 amino acids. Germline CDR1 and CDR2: SNHLY and FYNNEI. The DNA of the CDR3 is TGTGCCAGCAGTGCCCGGGATAACTTAGTCCCTTACACTGAAGCTTTCTTT. This translates into CASSARDNLVPYTEAFF.

This clonotype has more than one count but fewer than ten. V and J are TRBV20-1 and TRBJ2-1; 10 bases align to TRBD2. Germline V gene sequence: CDR1 DFQATT, CDR2 SNEGSKA (reference sequence). V trimming: 2 bases; J trimming: 5 bases; junction bases outside the gene matches: 6. This CDR3 contains 15 residues. DNA for the CDR3: TGCAGTGCTAGAACCTCTAGCGGGGGTGACAATGAGCAGTTCTTC. Translated: CSARTSSGGDNEQFF.

This chain connects TRBV29-1 to TRBJ1-4; 7 bases line up with TRBD1. V lost 4 bases and J lost 12; bases outside the gene matches: 11. This CDR3 region has 13 residues. Germline CDR1 SQVTM, CDR2 ANQGSEA. The chain's CDR3 is CSVAAPGQDELFF. The CDR3 DNA sequence: TGCAGCGTTGCGGCCCCTGGACAGGACGAACTGTTTTTT.

This chain uses TRBV6-6 with TRBJ2-6; no firm D call. The V end was cut by 2 bases, the J end by 9 bases, with 8 bases between. In germline, CDR1 is MNHNY, CDR2 SVGAGI (reference sequence). There are 13 residues in the CDR3. CDR3 amino acids: CASSYGRNNVLTF. CDR3 DNA sequence: TGTGCCAGCAGTTACGGGCGGAACAACGTCCTGACTTTC.

This clonotype was counted between two and nine times. The chain has TRBV7-6 and TRBJ1-3, with D possibly TRBD1 on 5 matching bases. V lost 5 bases and J 0 bases, leaving 14 bases between the germline ends. CDR1 SGHVS and CDR2 FNYEAQ come from the germline V gene. CDR3 length: 16 amino acids. The CDR3 region has the DNA TGTGCCAGCAGCCCATGGGACGGCTCCTCTGGAAACACCATATATTTT. Protein product: CASSPWDGSSGNTIYF.

This chain joins TRBV25-1 and TRBJ2-5, with TRBD2 matching 10 bases. The CDR3 contains 16 residues. Unmatched junction bases numbered 8, after V lost 5 bases and J lost 2 bases. From germline, CDR1 is MGHDK and CDR2 SYGVNS. Written as DNA, the CDR3 is TGTGCCAGCAGTAATACAGGAGCGGGGGGGCAAGAGACCCAGTACTTC. Translated, it gives CASSNTGAGGQETQYF.

This clonotype was observed a handful of times. The rearrangement links TRBV20-1 to TRBJ1-1, with D perhaps matching TRBD1 (5 bases). Germline CDR1 is DFQATT and CDR2 is SNEGSKA (reference sequence). The CDR3 is 13 residues long. Trimming pared 0 bases from V and 4 bases from J, leaving 9 bases between. In DNA, the CDR3 is TGCAGTGCTAGAGATCGGGGGGTCACTGAAGCTTTCTTT. Amino acids: CSARDRGVTEAFF.

This clonotype was counted a single time. The chain has TRBV6-5 and TRBJ2-3; no clear D gene. The CDR3 covers 15 residues. Deletions cut 2 bases from V and 0 bases from J, with 9 bases between. The V gene's germline CDR1 is MNHEY and CDR2 SVGAGI. The CDR3 DNA reads TGTGCCAGCAGTTACCTACCTCCTAGCACAGATACGCAGTATTTT. Translating gives CASSYLPPSTDTQYF.

This clonotype was counted a few times. J is TRBJ1-6 and V is TRBV19; possibly TRBD1 for D (5 bases). The CDR3 is 14 residues long. Looked up from germline, CDR1 is LNHDA and CDR2 is SQIVND (reference sequence). V was clipped by 6 bases and J by 7 bases, with 13 bases between them. CDR3 sequence: CASSRGTANSPLHF. The CDR3 DNA follows: TGTGCCAGTAGCCGCGGGACGGCGAATTCACCCCTCCACTTT.

The genes are TRBV28 and TRBJ1-4; D not certain. The CDR3 consists of 11 residues. The ends were cut back, 8 bases at V and 8 bases at J, with 9 bases in the middle. CDR1 is MDHEN and CDR2 is SYDVKM in the germline V gene. The DNA for the CDR3 is TGTGCCAGCGCTCTAGGAGAAAAACTGTTTTTT. Translation: CASALGEKLFF.

The genes are TRBV9 and TRBJ2-5, with 9 positions matching TRBD1. CDR1 and CDR2 (germline): SGDLS, YYNGEE. Losses at the gene ends were 3 bases for V and 4 bases for J; bases not matched to a gene: 4. The length of the CDR3 is 14 residues. The CDR3 loop is CASSGGTGRETQYF. CDR3 DNA sequence: TGTGCCAGCAGCGGAGGGACAGGGAGAGAGACCCAGTACTTC.

The rearrangement joins TRBV11-2 to TRBJ2-2, with D perhaps given as TRBD1 or TRBD2 (6 bases each). V lost 1 base and J lost 2, with 11 bases in between. The CDR3 spans 16 residues. The germline V gene encodes CDR1 SGHAT and CDR2 FQNNGV. The CDR3 protein is CASSLGGALNTGELFF. The CDR3 region has the DNA TGTGCCAGCAGCTTAGGGGGGGCCCTTAACACCGGGGAGCTGTTTTTT. The variable domain in full, with the rest retrieved from reference TRBV11-2 and TRBJ2-2, is EAGVAQSPRYKIIEKRQSVAFWCNPISGHATLYWYQQILGQGPKLLIQFQNNGVVDDSQLPKDRFSAERLKGVDSTLKIQPAKLEDSAVYLCASSLGGALNTGELFFGEGSRLTVL.

In this sample, this clonotype turned up a few times. The chain has TRBV5-1 and TRBJ2-3, with a possible D match to TRBD2 (5 bases). The CDR3 contains 13 residues. The germline V gene has CDR1 SGHRS and CDR2 YFSETQ. Trimming pared 4 bases from V and 6 bases from J, leaving 12 bases between. The CDR3 region has the DNA TGCGCCAGCAGCCGTGGACGGACTGATACGCAGTATTTT. Translating gives CASSRGRTDTQYF. The full variable domain, its missing parts supplied by reference TRBV5-1 and TRBJ2-3, is KAGVTQTPRYLIKTRGQQVTLSCSPISGHRSVSWYQQTPGQGLQFLFEYFSETQRNKGNFPGRFSGRQFSNSRSEMNVSTLELGDSALYLCASSRGRTDTQYFGPGTRLTVL.

The chain recombines TRBV7-9 with TRBJ1-2; 7 bases agree with TRBD1. The junction had 9 bases not matched to a gene; V was cut back by 3 bases and J by 8 bases. Germline V gene data show CDR1 as SEHNR and CDR2 as FQNEAQ (reference sequence). This CDR3 has 14 residues. CDR3 sequence: CASSFTTGIAGYTF. DNA of the CDR3: TGTGCCAGCAGCTTCACGACAGGGATAGCGGGCTACACCTTC.

The rearrangement joins TRBV14 to TRBJ2-5; D perhaps matches TRBD1 (6 bases). The J call may be faulty, since TRBJ2-1 better matches the DNA end. The CDR3 runs to 15 residues. Looked up from germline, CDR1 is SGHDN and CDR2 is FVKESK. The CDR3 sequence: CASSPRGGIFNEQFF. CDR3 in DNA: TGTGCCAGCAGCCCCCGAGGGGGTATCTTCAATGAGCAGTTCTTC.

The chain employs TRBV18 and TRBJ1-4; 7 bases agree with TRBD1. The CDR3 sequence is 16 residues long. Germline trimming cut 3 bases from V and 3 bases from J; bases unmatched to any gene: 7. From germline, CDR1 is KGHSH and CDR2 LQKENI. The CDR3 nucleotides are TGTGCCAGCTCACCGGCTTCGGACAGGCCTAATGAAAAACTGTTTTTT. As protein: CASSPASDRPNEKLFF.

V gene TRBV12-5 combines with J gene TRBJ2-1; 7 bases agree with TRBD2. The CDR3 is 15 residues long. Germline-derived CDR1 and CDR2 are LGHNT and FRNRAP. J was trimmed by 9 bases and V by 4 bases; bases with no gene match: 12. The CDR3 here is CASGSPSGVRSEQFF. CDR3 nucleotide sequence: TGTGCTAGTGGTTCCCCCAGCGGGGTACGAAGTGAGCAGTTCTTC.

The rearrangement joins TRBV5-1 to TRBJ2-5, with 9 bases lining up with TRBD2. Germline V gene data show CDR1 as SGHRS and CDR2 as YFSETQ. There are 15 residues in the CDR3. The V segment lost 0 bases and the J segment 5 bases; nucleotides outside the gene matches: 5. The CDR3 loop reads CASSLVGGRAETQYF. CDR3 nucleotides: TGCGCCAGCAGCTTGGTCGGCGGGAGGGCCGAGACCCAGTACTTC.

This clonotype was detected a few times. V gene TRBV9 combines with J gene TRBJ2-7; D is unresolved. This CDR3 region has 12 residues. Per germline, CDR1 SGDLS and CDR2 YYNGEE. With 3 bases removed from V and 3 bases from J, the gap between germline ends came to 7 bases. The CDR3 coding sequence is TGTGCCAGCAGCGCCGACAACTACGAGCAGTACTTC. This encodes CASSADNYEQYF. Looking up the rest from reference TRBV9 and TRBJ2-7 gives the full variable domain: DSGVTQTPKHLITATGQRVTLRCSPRSGDLSVYWYQQSLDQGLQFLIQYYNGEERAKGNILERFSAQQFPDLHSELNLSSLELGDSALYFCASSADNYEQYFGPGTRLTVT.